Listed below are T cell receptor beta chains from one sample, sequenced in a study of blood T cells in healthy people across ages. MiXCR, run by TCRdb on the 5' RACE reads, gives a single entry per CDR3 protein. The sample holds more than 450,000 distinct CDR3 sequences, about 26% seen once. The sample was also linked to a second study, of T cells of mothers and their children.

The sequenced sample was blood. Receptor source: a boy younger than 10 in good health. The CDR3 runs from the conserved cysteine through the conserved F or W. Size tells how often a clone was seen (once, few, many) or the class of an expanded clone, and some rows leave it out.

j_call v_call clone_size cdr3_aa
TRBJ2-1 TRBV29-1 NA CSAQIPTSGRAGEQFF
TRBJ2-3 TRBV13 NA CASSLGRNDRLADTQYF
TRBJ1-4 TRBV28 NA CASSGPAGEKLFF
TRBJ2-2 TRBV5-4 NA CASSQRRFDTGELFF
TRBJ2-6 TRBV29-1 NA CSVETGEPPGANVLTF
TRBJ2-1 TRBV20-1 NA CSARDHPAGRINEQFF
TRBJ2-3 TRBV4-3 NA CASSQAEGPDTQYF
TRBJ2-7 TRBV10-3 few CAIGNRGEQYF
TRBJ2-1 TRBV14 NA CASSQDRAGMAYNEQFF
TRBJ2-2 TRBV24-1 NA CATSFRGELFF
TRBJ1-5 TRBV27 few CASSGARDPNQPQHF
TRBJ2-5 TRBV6-1 NA CASSEAGVALVPRAQYF
TRBJ2-2 TRBV18 few CASSPATGELFF
TRBJ2-2 TRBV2 few CASSGSGSPGELFF
TRBJ2-6 TRBV5-1 NA CASSFKGVSSGANVLTF
TRBJ1-4 TRBV12-3/TRBV12-4 NA CASSTHNEKLFF
TRBJ2-7 TRBV9 many CASSPGGRSYEQYF